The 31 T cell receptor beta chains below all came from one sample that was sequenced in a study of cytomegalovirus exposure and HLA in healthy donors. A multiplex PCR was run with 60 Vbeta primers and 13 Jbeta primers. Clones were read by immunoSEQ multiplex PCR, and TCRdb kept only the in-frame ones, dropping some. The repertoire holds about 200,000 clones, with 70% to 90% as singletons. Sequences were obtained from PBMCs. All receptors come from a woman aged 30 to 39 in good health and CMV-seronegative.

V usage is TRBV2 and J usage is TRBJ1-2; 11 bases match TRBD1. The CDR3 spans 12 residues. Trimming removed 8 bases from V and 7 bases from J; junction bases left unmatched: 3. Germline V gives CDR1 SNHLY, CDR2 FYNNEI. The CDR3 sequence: CASSGQGVGYTF. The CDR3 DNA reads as TGTGCCAGCTCGGGACAGGGGGTTGGCTACACCTTC.

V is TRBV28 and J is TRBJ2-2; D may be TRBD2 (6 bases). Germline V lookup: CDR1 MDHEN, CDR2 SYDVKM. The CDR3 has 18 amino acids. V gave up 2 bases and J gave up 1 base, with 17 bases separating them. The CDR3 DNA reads TGTGCCAGCAGTTTAGAGATTGGGTCGGGGGTGAACACCGGGGAGCTGTTTTTT. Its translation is CASSLEIGSGVNTGELFF.

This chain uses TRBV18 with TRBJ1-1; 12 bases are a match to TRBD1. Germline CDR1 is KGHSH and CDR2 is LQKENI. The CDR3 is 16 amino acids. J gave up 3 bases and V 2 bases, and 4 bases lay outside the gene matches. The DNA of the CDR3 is TGTGCCAGCTCACCAGGGACAGGGGGCTCAGACACTGAAGCTTTCTTT. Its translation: CASSPGTGGSDTEAFF. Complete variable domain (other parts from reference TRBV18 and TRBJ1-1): NAGVMQNPRHLVRRRGQEARLRCSPMKGHSHVYWYRQLPEEGLKFMVYLQKENIIDESGMPKERFSAEFPKEGPSILRIQQVVRGDSAAYFCASSPGTGGSDTEAFFGQGTRLTVV.

CDR3 sequence: CASSTPGGADTQYF. The CDR3 bases are TGTGCCAGCAGCACTCCGGGGGGGGCAGATACGCAGTATTTT. The V call is TRBV5-4, the J call TRBJ2-3, with 8 nucleotides matching TRBD2. Per germline, CDR1 SGHNT and CDR2 YYREEE (reference sequence). The ends lost 4 bases at V and 4 bases at J; junction bases unmatched: 5. The CDR3 loop spans 14 amino acids.

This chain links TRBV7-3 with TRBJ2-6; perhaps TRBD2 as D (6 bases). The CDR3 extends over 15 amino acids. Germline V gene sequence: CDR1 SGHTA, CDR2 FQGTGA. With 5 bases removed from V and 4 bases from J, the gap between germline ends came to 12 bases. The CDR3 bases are TGTGCCAGCAGCGGCCGGGCGGGAGGGGCCAACGTCCTGACTTTC. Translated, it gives CASSGRAGGANVLTF.

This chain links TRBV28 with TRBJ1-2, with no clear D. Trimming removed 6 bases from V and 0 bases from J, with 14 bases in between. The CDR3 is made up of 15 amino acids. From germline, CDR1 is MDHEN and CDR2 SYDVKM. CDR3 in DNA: TGTGCCAGCAGCCCGGCGTGGGGAGCTAACTATGGCTACACCTTC. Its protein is CASSPAWGANYGYTF.

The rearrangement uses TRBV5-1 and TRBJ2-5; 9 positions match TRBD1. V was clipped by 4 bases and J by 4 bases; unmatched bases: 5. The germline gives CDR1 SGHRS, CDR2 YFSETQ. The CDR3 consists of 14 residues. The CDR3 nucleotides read TGCGCCAGCAGCCAGGGGACAGGGCGAGAGACCCAGTACTTC. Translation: CASSQGTGRETQYF. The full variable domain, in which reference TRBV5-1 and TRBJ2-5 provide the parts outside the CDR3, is KAGVTQTPRYLIKTRGQQVTLSCSPISGHRSVSWYQQTPGQGLQFLFEYFSETQRNKGNFPGRFSGRQFSNSRSEMNVSTLELGDSALYLCASSQGTGRETQYFGPGTRLLVL.

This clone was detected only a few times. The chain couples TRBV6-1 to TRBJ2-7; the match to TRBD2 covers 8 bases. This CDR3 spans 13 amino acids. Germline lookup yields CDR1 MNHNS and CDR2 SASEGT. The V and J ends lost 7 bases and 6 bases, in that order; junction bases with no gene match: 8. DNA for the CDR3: TGTGCCAGCACTCCTCGGGGGGGACGCGAGCAGTACTTC. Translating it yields CASTPRGGREQYF.

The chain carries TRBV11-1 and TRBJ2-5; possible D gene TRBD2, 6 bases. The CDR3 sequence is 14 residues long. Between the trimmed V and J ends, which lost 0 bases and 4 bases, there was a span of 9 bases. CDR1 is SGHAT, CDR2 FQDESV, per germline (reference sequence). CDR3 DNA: TGTGCCAGCAGCTTAGCGCTCGGGGGAGAGACCCAGTACTTC. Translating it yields CASSLALGGETQYF.

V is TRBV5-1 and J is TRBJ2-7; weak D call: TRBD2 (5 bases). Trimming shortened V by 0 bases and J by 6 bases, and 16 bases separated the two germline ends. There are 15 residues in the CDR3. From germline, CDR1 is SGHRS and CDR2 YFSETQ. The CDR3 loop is CASSLEVGGIAEQYF. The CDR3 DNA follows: TGCGCCAGCAGCTTGGAGGTCGGAGGTATCGCCGAGCAGTACTTC.

Here the CDR3 reads CASRDSTTYEQYF. The CDR3 region has the DNA TGTGCCAGCAGGGACAGTACCACCTACGAGCAGTACTTC. This chain connects TRBV28 to TRBJ2-7, with a weak D call TRBD1 (6 bases). Looked up from germline, CDR1 is MDHEN and CDR2 is SYDVKM. V gave up 6 bases and J gave up 2 bases, with 11 bases separating them. The length of the CDR3 is 13 residues. Drawing the rest from reference TRBV28 and TRBJ2-7, the complete variable domain is DVKVTQSSRYLVKRTGEKVFLECVQDMDHENMFWYRQDPGLGLRLIYFSYDVKMKEKGDIPEGYSVSREKKERFSLILESASTNQTSMYLCASRDSTTYEQYFGPGTRLTVT.

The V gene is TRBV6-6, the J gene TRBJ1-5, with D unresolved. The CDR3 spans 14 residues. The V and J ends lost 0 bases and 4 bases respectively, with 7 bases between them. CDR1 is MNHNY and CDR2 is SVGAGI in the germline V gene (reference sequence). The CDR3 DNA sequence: TGTGCCAGCAGTTACTCATTTCCTAATCAGCCCCAGCATTTT. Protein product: CASSYSFPNQPQHF.

The CDR3 nucleotides are TGTGCCAGCAGCTTGGGGCCCCCGGGACAGGGGTCCGGAAACACCATATATTTT. Protein: CASSLGPPGQGSGNTIYF. The rearrangement uses TRBV5-6 and TRBJ1-3, with 10 nucleotides matching TRBD1. Unmatched junction bases numbered 10, after V lost 0 bases and J lost 4 bases. CDR3 length equals 18 residues. Germline V CDR1 and CDR2: SGHDT, YYEEEE.

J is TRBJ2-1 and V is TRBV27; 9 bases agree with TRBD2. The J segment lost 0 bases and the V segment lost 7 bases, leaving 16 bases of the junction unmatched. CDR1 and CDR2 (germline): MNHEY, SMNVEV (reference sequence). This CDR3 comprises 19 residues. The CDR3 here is CASILSGGLYPSSYNEQFF. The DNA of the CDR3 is TGTGCCAGCATTCTTAGCGGGGGCCTCTATCCTTCCTCCTACAATGAGCAGTTCTTC.

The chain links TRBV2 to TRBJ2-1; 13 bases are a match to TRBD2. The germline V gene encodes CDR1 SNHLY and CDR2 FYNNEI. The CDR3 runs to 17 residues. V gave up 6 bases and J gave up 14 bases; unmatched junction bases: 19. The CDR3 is CASRTSGRISLWGRKFF. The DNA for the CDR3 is TGTGCCAGCAGGACTAGCGGGAGGATCTCCCTCTGGGGCAGAAAGTTCTTC.

The DNA for the CDR3 is TGTGCCAGCAGCCTACGACAGGGGGGACCGAACACTGAAGCTTTCTTT. Its translation is CASSLRQGGPNTEAFF. The chain is built from TRBV11-1 and TRBJ1-1, with 9 nucleotides matching TRBD1. This CDR3 has 16 residues. Germline lookup yields CDR1 SGHAT and CDR2 FQDESV (reference sequence). J gave up 1 base and V 5 bases, and 8 bases lay outside the gene matches.

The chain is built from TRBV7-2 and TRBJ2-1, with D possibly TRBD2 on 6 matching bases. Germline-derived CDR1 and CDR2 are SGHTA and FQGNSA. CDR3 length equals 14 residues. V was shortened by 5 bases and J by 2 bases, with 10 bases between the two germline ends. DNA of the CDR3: TGTGCCAGCAGCCCACCGGGGGCCTACAATGAGCAGTTCTTC. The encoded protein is CASSPPGAYNEQFF.

CDR3 in DNA: TGTGCCAGCAGCCGGAGACAGGGGGGGACCTATGGCTACACCTTC. Amino acid sequence: CASSRRQGGTYGYTF. The chain has TRBV5-6 and TRBJ1-2, with 9 bases matching TRBD1. The V gene's germline CDR1 is SGHDT and CDR2 YYEEEE. J was trimmed by 4 bases and V by 4 bases; bases with no gene match: 8. The CDR3 runs 15 residues.

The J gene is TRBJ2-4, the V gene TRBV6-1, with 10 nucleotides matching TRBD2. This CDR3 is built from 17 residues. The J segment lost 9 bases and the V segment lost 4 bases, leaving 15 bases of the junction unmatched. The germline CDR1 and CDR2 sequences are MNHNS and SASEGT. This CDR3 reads CASSAVLAGDVGLIQYF. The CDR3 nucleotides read TGTGCCAGCAGTGCAGTTCTAGCGGGAGACGTCGGTCTCATTCAGTACTTC.

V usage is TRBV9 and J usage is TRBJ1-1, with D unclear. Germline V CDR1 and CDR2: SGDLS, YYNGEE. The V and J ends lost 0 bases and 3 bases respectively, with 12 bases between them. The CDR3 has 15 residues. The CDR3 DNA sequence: TGTGCCAGCAGCGTAGTAGGAGTCTGGGACACTGAAGCTTTCTTT. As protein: CASSVVGVWDTEAFF.

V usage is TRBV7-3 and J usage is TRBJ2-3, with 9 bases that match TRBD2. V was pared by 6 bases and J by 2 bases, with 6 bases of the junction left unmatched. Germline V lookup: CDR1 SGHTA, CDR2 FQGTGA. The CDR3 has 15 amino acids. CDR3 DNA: TGTGCCAGCAGTTATAGCGGGAGCCCCACAGATACGCAGTATTTT. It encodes CASSYSGSPTDTQYF.

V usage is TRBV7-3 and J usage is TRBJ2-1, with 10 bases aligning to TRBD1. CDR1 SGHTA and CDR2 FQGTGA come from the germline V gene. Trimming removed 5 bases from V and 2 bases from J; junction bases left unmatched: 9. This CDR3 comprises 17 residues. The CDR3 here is CASSERKGQGTYNEQFF. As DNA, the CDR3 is TGTGCCAGCAGCGAACGAAAGGGACAGGGGACCTACAATGAGCAGTTCTTC. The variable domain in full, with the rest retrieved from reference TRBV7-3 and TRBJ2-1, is GAGVSQTPSNKVTEKGKYVELRCDPISGHTALYWYRQSLGQGPEFLIYFQGTGAADDSGLPNDRFFAVRPEGSVSTLKIQRTERGDSAVYLCASSERKGQGTYNEQFFGPGTRLTVL.

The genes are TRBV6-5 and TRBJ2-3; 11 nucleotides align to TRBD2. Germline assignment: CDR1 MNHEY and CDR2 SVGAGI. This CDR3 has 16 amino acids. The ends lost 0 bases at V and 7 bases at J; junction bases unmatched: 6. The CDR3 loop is CASSYSSSGGRNTQYF. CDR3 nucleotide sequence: TGTGCCAGCAGTTACTCGTCTAGCGGGGGGAGAAATACGCAGTATTTT.

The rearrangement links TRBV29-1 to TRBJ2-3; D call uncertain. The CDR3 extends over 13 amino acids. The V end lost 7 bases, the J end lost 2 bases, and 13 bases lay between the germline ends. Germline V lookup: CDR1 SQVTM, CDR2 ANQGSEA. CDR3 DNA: TGCAGCGCCTCTTTGGCCTTCACAGATACGCAGTATTTT. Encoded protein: CSASLAFTDTQYF.

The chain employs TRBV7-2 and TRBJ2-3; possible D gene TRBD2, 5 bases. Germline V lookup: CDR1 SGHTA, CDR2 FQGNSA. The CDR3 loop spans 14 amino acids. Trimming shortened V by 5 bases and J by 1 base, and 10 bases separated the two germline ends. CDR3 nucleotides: TGTGCCAGCAGCAGAGCGGTCGGCACAGATACGCAGTATTTT. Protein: CASSRAVGTDTQYF.

The CDR3 here is CASSLGRQGNTEAFF. The DNA of the CDR3 is TGTGCCAGCAGTTTAGGTCGGCAGGGTAACACTGAAGCTTTCTTT. The genes are TRBV28 and TRBJ1-1; a possible D gene is TRBD1 (5 bases). The CDR3 has 15 amino acids. The germline V gene encodes CDR1 MDHEN and CDR2 SYDVKM. V shed 2 bases and J shed 2 bases, with 12 bases lying between them.

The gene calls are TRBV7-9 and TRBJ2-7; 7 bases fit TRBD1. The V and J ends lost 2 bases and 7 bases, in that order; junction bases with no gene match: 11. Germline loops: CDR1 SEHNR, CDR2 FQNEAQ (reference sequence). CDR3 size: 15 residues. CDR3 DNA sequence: TGTGCCAGCAGCTTAACCGTGACAGGGCCGGGGGAGCAGTACTTC. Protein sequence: CASSLTVTGPGEQYF. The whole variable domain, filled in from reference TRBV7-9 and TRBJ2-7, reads DTGVSQNPRHKITKRGQNVTFRCDPISEHNRLYWYRQTLGQGPEFLTYFQNEAQLEKSRLLSDRFSAERPKGSFSTLEIQRTEQGDSAMYLCASSLTVTGPGEQYFGPGTRLTVT.

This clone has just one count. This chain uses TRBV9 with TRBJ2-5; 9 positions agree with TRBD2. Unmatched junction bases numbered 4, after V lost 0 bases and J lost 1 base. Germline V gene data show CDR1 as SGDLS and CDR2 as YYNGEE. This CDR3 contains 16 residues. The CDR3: CASSVGAGGLQETQYF. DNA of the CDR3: TGTGCCAGCAGCGTAGGAGCGGGGGGTCTCCAAGAGACCCAGTACTTC.

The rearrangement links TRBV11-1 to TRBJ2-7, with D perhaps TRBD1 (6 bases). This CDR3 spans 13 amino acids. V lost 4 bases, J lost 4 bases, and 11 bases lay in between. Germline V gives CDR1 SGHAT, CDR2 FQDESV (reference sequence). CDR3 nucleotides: TGTGCCAGCAGCTACGGGACATTTTACGAGCAGTACTTC. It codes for CASSYGTFYEQYF.

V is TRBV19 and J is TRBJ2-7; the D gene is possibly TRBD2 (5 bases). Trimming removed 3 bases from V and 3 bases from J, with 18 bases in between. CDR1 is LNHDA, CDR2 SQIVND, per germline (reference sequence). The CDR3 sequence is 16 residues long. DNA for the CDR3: TGTGCCAGTAGTATTAGTAGCGACCAGACCCTCTACGAGCAGTACTTC. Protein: CASSISSDQTLYEQYF.

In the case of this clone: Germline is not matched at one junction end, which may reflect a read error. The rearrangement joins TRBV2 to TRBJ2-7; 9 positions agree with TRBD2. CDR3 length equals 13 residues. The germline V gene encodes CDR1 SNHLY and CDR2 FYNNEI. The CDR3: CASRGTSSHEQYF. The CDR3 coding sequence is TGTGCCAGCAGGGGGACTAGCTCCCACGAGCAGTACTTC.